The rows below give T cell receptor beta chains drawn from one sample of a study of CD8 T cells in Susac syndrome. TCRdb recomputed calls from the immunoSEQ multiplex PCR reads with MiXCR, one row per CDR3 protein. There are around 180,000 distinct CDR3 sequences in the sample; 90% to 95% occur only once, and approximately 0.094% lies in the top ten. Material for sequencing was CD4+ T cells from PBMCs. All receptors derive from a human donor with multiple sclerosis. Both conserved end residues are part of each CDR3. The order of the fields is J gene, clone size, V gene, D gene, CDR3 protein, CDR3 DNA. D genes are given only for firm matches. Clone size appears in some rows only: once, few, many, or a class for an expanded clone.

J: TRBJ1-6
size: .
V: TRBV20-1
D: .
CDR3: CSAPDPQEASPLHF
DNA: TGCAGTGCTCCCGATCCCCAGGAGGCTTCACCCCTCCACTTT

J: TRBJ2-7
size: .
V: TRBV3-1
D: .
CDR3: CASSLRTVGAYEQYF
DNA: TGTGCCAGCAGCCTAAGGACAGTGGGAGCCTACGAGCAGTACTTC

J: TRBJ1-6
size: .
V: TRBV3-1
D: .
CDR3: CASSQAVRGVPLHF
DNA: TGTGCCAGCAGCCAAGCCGTACGGGGGGTACCCCTCCACTTT

J: TRBJ2-3
size: .
V: TRBV7-2
D: .
CDR3: CASSQPGRADTQYF
DNA: TGTGCCAGCAGCCAACCGGGCCGGGCAGATACGCAGTATTTT

J: TRBJ2-5
size: .
V: TRBV5-8
D: .
CDR3: CASSLELARETQYF
DNA: TGTGCCAGCAGCTTGGAGCTAGCGAGGGAGACCCAGTACTTC

J: TRBJ2-5
size: .
V: TRBV19
D: .
CDR3: CASSKRGQETQYF
DNA: TGTGCCAGTAGTAAAAGGGGACAAGAGACCCAGTACTTC

J: TRBJ2-3
size: .
V: TRBV12-3/TRBV12-4
D: .
CDR3: CASRTNTDTQYF
DNA: TGTGCCAGCAGAACCAACACAGATACGCAGTATTTT

J: TRBJ2-7
size: .
V: TRBV10-3
D: .
CDR3: CAISELDQGYEQYF
DNA: TGTGCCATCAGTGAATTGGACCAGGGCTACGAGCAGTACTTC

J: TRBJ1-3
size: .
V: TRBV7-3
D: .
CDR3: CASAASSGNTIYF
DNA: TGTGCCAGCGCGGCCTCCTCTGGAAACACCATATATTTT

J: TRBJ2-5
size: .
V: TRBV10-3
D: .
CDR3: CAVQGWLEETQYF
DNA: TGTGCCGTACAGGGTTGGTTGGAGGAGACCCAGTACTTC

J: TRBJ1-3
size: .
V: TRBV7-2
D: .
CDR3: CASSPNTGGNTIYF
DNA: TGTGCCAGCAGCCCTAACACGGGCGGAAACACCATATATTTT

J: TRBJ2-5
size: .
V: TRBV9
D: TRBD2
CDR3: CASSDSLAGAETQYF
DNA: TGTGCCAGCAGCGATTCCTTAGCGGGAGCAGAGACCCAGTACTTC

J: TRBJ2-1
size: .
V: TRBV20-1
D: TRBD2
CDR3: CSARGPQREGQFF
DNA: TGCAGTGCTAGAGGACCTCAGCGGGAGGGCCAGTTCTTC

J: TRBJ2-7
size: .
V: TRBV20-1
D: TRBD1
CDR3: CSARELNRGSAYEQYF
DNA: TGCAGTGCTAGAGAACTAAACAGGGGGTCCGCCTACGAGCAGTACTTC

J: TRBJ2-2
size: .
V: TRBV20-1
D: .
CDR3: CSARGLGTANTGELFF
DNA: TGCAGTGCTAGGGGTTTGGGAACCGCGAACACCGGGGAGCTGTTTTTT

J: TRBJ1-5
size: .
V: TRBV19
D: .
CDR3: CASSMYQGGNQPQHF
DNA: TGTGCCAGTAGTATGTACCAGGGCGGCAATCAGCCCCAGCATTTT

J: TRBJ1-2
size: .
V: TRBV28
D: TRBD1
CDR3: CASSPGDRGLGYGYTF
DNA: TGTGCCAGCAGCCCTGGGGACAGGGGCCTTGGGTATGGCTACACCTTC

J: TRBJ1-5
size: .
V: TRBV10-3
D: .
CDR3: CAISERAGVSNQPQHF
DNA: TGTGCCATCAGTGAGAGGGCAGGGGTAAGCAATCAGCCCCAGCATTTT

J: TRBJ1-2
size: .
V: TRBV12-3/TRBV12-4
D: TRBD1
CDR3: CASSLGQGSNYGYTF
DNA: TGTGCCAGCAGTTTAGGACAGGGGAGTAACTATGGCTACACCTTC

J: TRBJ1-2
size: once
V: TRBV20-1
D: .
CDR3: CSAGDPTFKVDGYTF
DNA: TGCAGTGCTGGCGACCCGACTTTCAAGGTGGATGGCTACACCTTC

J: TRBJ2-5
size: .
V: TRBV4-3
D: TRBD1
CDR3: CASSPTTPTGKETQYF
DNA: TGCGCCAGCAGCCCAACCACCCCGACAGGGAAAGAGACCCAGTACTTC

J: TRBJ2-3
size: .
V: TRBV7-2
D: .
CDR3: CASSAGGPGKDTQYF
DNA: TGTGCCAGCAGCGCCGGAGGGCCTGGGAAGGATACGCAGTATTTT

J: TRBJ1-1
size: .
V: TRBV7-3
D: .
CDR3: CASSSAENTEAFF
DNA: TGTGCCAGCAGCTCCGCAGAAAACACTGAAGCTTTCTTT

J: TRBJ1-6
size: .
V: TRBV27
D: .
CDR3: CASSSIETNSPLHF
DNA: TGTGCCAGCTCCTCCATAGAGACTAATTCACCCCTCCACTTT

J: TRBJ1-6
size: .
V: TRBV5-1
D: .
CDR3: CASSPGGTQVNSPLHF
DNA: TGCGCCAGCAGCCCTGGAGGGACACAGGTTAATTCACCCCTCCACTTT

J: TRBJ2-3
size: .
V: TRBV9
D: TRBD2
CDR3: CASSRSGGIPSTDTQYF
DNA: TGTGCCAGCAGTCGTAGCGGGGGGATACCTAGCACAGATACGCAGTATTTT

J: TRBJ2-1
size: .
V: TRBV3-1
D: TRBD2
CDR3: CASSPGTSRYNEQFF
DNA: TGTGCCAGCAGCCCCGGGACTAGCAGATACAATGAGCAGTTCTTC

J: TRBJ2-1
size: .
V: TRBV18
D: TRBD2
CDR3: CASSPGGTSGANEQFF
DNA: TGTGCCAGCTCCCCCGGGGGGACTAGCGGGGCCAATGAGCAGTTCTTC

J: TRBJ2-7
size: .
V: TRBV3-1
D: TRBD2
CDR3: CASSQGPQWRESEQYF
DNA: TGTGCCAGCAGCCAAGGGCCCCAGTGGCGGGAGTCCGAGCAGTACTTC